A selection of T cell receptor beta chains follows, all from one sample in a study of beta chain features in type 1 diabetes. Here immunoSEQ multiplex PCR was the method, and the copy in TCRdb shows in-frame clones only, minus some. The data show just over 450,000 clones, 25% to 35% seen once. The sample was naive CD4+ T cells from blood. These receptor sequences come from a man younger than 35 in good health. Both conserved end residues are part of each CDR3.

v_call cdr3_aa
TRBV18 CASSPGAQSSYEQYF
TRBV7-2 CASSLSAGAGEQYF
TRBV30 CAWSVLGTSGSEQYF
TRBV25-1 CASSEPGQVSPEQYF
TRBV20-1 CSASGETQYF
TRBV4-1 CASSQVGLAGDEQFF
TRBV7-9 CASSLTSGTGHTQYF
TRBV7-2 CASSSLGLPTEAFF
TRBV7-9 CASRLLAGPYNEQFF
TRBV28 CASRLTGGGNQPQHF
TRBV30 CAWSQGSLLETQYF
TRBV19 CASKMLGNTEAFF
TRBV2 CASTQGLSGNQPQHF
TRBV11-2 CASSDPGLAGVLSYNEQFF
TRBV7-9 CASSLEGAAYEQYF
TRBV30 CAWSVSRTSGSKNIQYF
TRBV27 CASSHNINTEAFF
TRBV9 CASSVEGALPLYTDTQYF
TRBV29-1 CSVERLTGGIGTDTQYF
TRBV29-1 CSVVAEVVNEQFF
TRBV29-1 CSVEAGNVLTF
TRBV2 CASSEWEAGTQYF
TRBV14 CASSDGRWGRGANVLTF
TRBV7-2 CASSSDPSRREQYF
TRBV11-2 CASSPLRTIAKNIQYF
TRBV2 CASSGQLEETQYF
TRBV6-1 CASSEDTIQETQYF
TRBV30 CAWRREVRETQYF
TRBV18 CASSRTGTGSNEQFF
TRBV15 CATSRVGGNEKLFF
TRBV20-1 CSAWTDGYTF
TRBV7-3 CASSPRGQETQYF
TRBV4-2 CASSQAPEGGETQYF
TRBV30 CAWSKDRGTDTQYF
TRBV7-3 CASSQGREAYNEQFF
TRBV2 CASSRDRDLEAFF
TRBV29-1 CSVERREGTYEQYF
TRBV9 CASSATPMTEAFF
TRBV14 CASSPTSDVEQYF
TRBV29-1 CSGVGAGDGTDTQYF
TRBV9 CASSGLAGGQDTQYF
TRBV7-9 CASSPRDSPTLVEQFF
TRBV7-8 CASSVRLAGDTGELFF
TRBV19 CASSIRDEQYF
TRBV27 CATRRLEANEQFF
TRBV29-1 CSVVKGDGYGYTF
TRBV7-9 CASSRPPLEQYF
TRBV7-9 CASMRGGSTYEQYF
TRBV4-3 CASSQEGGRRSGETQYF
TRBV2 CASSADRGRYEQYF
TRBV29-1 CSVEPYRNTGELFF
TRBV5-4 CASSRTGNYGYTF